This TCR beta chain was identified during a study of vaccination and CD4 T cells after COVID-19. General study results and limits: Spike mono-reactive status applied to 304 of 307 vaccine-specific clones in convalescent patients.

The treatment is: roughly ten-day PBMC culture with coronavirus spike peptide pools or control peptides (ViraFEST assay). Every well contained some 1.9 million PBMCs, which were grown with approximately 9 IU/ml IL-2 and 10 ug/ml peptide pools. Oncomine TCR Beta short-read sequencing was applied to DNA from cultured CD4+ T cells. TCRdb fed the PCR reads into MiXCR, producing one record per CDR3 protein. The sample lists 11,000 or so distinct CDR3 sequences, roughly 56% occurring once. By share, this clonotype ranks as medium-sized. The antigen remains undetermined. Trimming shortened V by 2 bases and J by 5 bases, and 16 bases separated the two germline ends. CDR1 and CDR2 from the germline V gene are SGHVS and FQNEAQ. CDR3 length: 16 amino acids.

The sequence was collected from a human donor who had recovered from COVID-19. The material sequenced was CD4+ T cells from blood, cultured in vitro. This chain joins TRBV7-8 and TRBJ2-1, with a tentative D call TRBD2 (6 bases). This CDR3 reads CASSLSRRDLNNEQFF. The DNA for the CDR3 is TGTGCCAGCAGCTTATCCCGGCGGGACCTAAACAATGAGCAGTTCTTC.